This TCR beta chain originates from a study of OX40 agonist ivuxolimab in advanced cancers. Study-level background: Every patient in dose escalation had hepatocellular carcinoma, melanoma, renal cell or head and neck cancer.

This CDR3 is 16 amino acids long. The germline V gene has CDR1 SQVTM and CDR2 ANQGSEA. Trimming pared 7 bases from V and 0 bases from J, leaving 20 bases between. Samples of blood were obtained at baseline, on cycle 4 day 1, and on cycle 7 day 1. Assay: immunoSEQ multiplex PCR; the TCRdb copy retains only in-frame clones and omits some. The sample has under 25,000 clones; 84% are singletons. In this sample, this clone turned up a few times. Antigen: not known. General study results and limits: Among the nonresponders, some also had low normalized T-cell clonal expansion. Averaging showed that CD8+ T cells had more expanded clones than CD4+ did.

The chain links TRBV29-1 to TRBJ2-3, with D uncertain. The specimen was CD4+ or CD8+ T cells sorted from blood, collected in a trial of the OX40 agonist ivuxolimab. This clonotype was sampled from an adult with an advanced solid tumor such as melanoma, head and neck, liver or kidney cancer. Here the CDR3 DNA reads TGCAGCGCTCGGGTAACCGGACCCTCAAGCACAGATACGCAGTATTTT. Translating it yields CSARVTGPSSTDTQYF.